This passage covers 27 T cell receptor beta chains from one sample sequenced in a study of cytomegalovirus exposure and HLA in healthy donors. The study ran its PCR with 60 Vbeta and 13 Jbeta primers. Clones were read by immunoSEQ multiplex PCR, and TCRdb kept only the in-frame ones, dropping some. Among roughly 100,000 clones listed, approximately 86% were seen once. Sequenced: PBMCs. These receptors all stem from a man younger than 35 in good health and CMV-seronegative.

The chain uses TRBV5-1 and TRBJ1-2; 10 nucleotides agree with TRBD1. The V and J ends lost 4 bases and 6 bases, in that order; junction bases with no gene match: 6. Germline lookup yields CDR1 SGHRS and CDR2 YFSETQ. The CDR3 runs to 14 residues. CDR3 region: CASSGGQGRDGYTF. The CDR3 DNA sequence: TGCGCCAGCAGCGGGGGACAGGGGCGAGATGGCTACACCTTC.

The rearrangement links TRBV5-4 to TRBJ1-6; D not certain. This CDR3 contains 12 residues. Germline CDR1 and CDR2: SGHNT and YYREEE (reference sequence). Trimming cost V 1 base and J 9 bases, with 5 bases left between them. DNA of the CDR3: TGTGCCAGCAGCTTGTATCTTTCACCCCTCCACTTT. It specifies CASSLYLSPLHF. The full variable domain, rest sourced from reference TRBV5-4 and TRBJ1-6, is ETGVTQSPTHLIKTRGQQVTLRCSSQSGHNTVSWYQQALGQGPQFIFQYYREEENGRGNFPPRFSGLQFPNYSSELNVNALELDDSALYLCASSLYLSPLHFGNGTRLTVT.

The J gene is TRBJ2-1, the V gene TRBV6-1; TRBD2 matches 10 bases. CDR3 length equals 14 residues. Germline lookup yields CDR1 MNHNS and CDR2 SASEGT. With V trimmed by 6 bases and J by 9 bases, 8 bases remained unmatched. CDR3 bases: TGTGCCAGCAGGGGCGGAGCGGGAGGGGTTGAGCAGTTCTTC. As protein: CASRGGAGGVEQFF.

This clone was counted only a few times. The chain is built from TRBV28 and TRBJ2-1; 7 bases are shared with TRBD2. CDR3 length: 18 amino acids. V was pared by 5 bases and J by 5 bases, with 18 bases of the junction left unmatched. Per germline, CDR1 MDHEN and CDR2 SYDVKM. CDR3 amino acids: CASSPTSPVKYFNNEQFF. CDR3 DNA: TGTGCCAGCAGTCCGACTAGCCCAGTAAAGTATTTTAACAATGAGCAGTTCTTC.

This sequence joins TRBV5-1 and TRBJ1-2; the D gene is possibly TRBD1 (6 bases). V gave up 0 bases and J gave up 4 bases, with 13 bases separating them. The CDR3 loop spans 15 amino acids. Per germline, CDR1 SGHRS and CDR2 YFSETQ. CDR3 in amino acids: CASSLDQGSGYGYTF. For the CDR3, the DNA is TGCGCCAGCAGCTTGGACCAGGGGAGCGGCTATGGCTACACCTTC.

This clone was detected only once. The rearrangement uses TRBV6-8 and TRBJ2-1, with D maybe TRBD2 (5 bases). The CDR3 sequence is 14 residues long. V shed 6 bases and J shed 4 bases, with 13 bases lying between them. Per the germline V gene, CDR1 is MNHGY and CDR2 is SAAAGT. CDR3: CASRRIAPYNEQFF. DNA of the CDR3: TGTGCCAGCAGAAGAATAGCGCCGTACAATGAGCAGTTCTTC.

The chain carries TRBV7-9 and TRBJ2-7; D may be TRBD1 (6 bases). CDR1 SEHNR and CDR2 FQNEAQ come from the germline V gene (reference sequence). This CDR3 is 15 amino acids long. V was trimmed by 5 bases and J by 4 bases, leaving 18 bases between them. The CDR3: CASSLGQGNEYEQYF. The CDR3, as DNA: TGTGCCAGCAGCCTCGGGCAGGGGAATGAATACGAGCAGTACTTC.

CDR3 DNA: TGTGCCAGCAGCGTAGAGGACAGGAGTAGGGCTTTCTTT. Translated: CASSVEDRSRAFF. V gene TRBV9 combines with J gene TRBJ1-1, with TRBD1 identical over 7 bases. This CDR3 contains 13 residues. Germline values: CDR1 SGDLS, CDR2 YYNGEE. J lost 11 bases, V lost 0 bases, and 7 bases had no gene match.

V usage is TRBV28 and J usage is TRBJ2-7; tentative D call: TRBD2 (6 bases). Germline V gene lookup returns CDR1 MDHEN and CDR2 SYDVKM. V was clipped by 6 bases and J by 4 bases, with 19 bases between them. The length of the CDR3 is 15 residues. The CDR3 sequence: CASRPLGGGVYEQYF. As DNA, the CDR3 is TGTGCCAGCAGGCCCCTGGGAGGCGGGGTTTACGAGCAGTACTTC.

In DNA form, the CDR3 reads TGTGCCAGCAGTCTAGACAGGGGCTCTGAAGCTTTCTTT. Residues: CASSLDRGSEAFF. The chain is built from TRBV5-5 and TRBJ1-1; 8 bases map to TRBD1. V was clipped by 5 bases and J by 6 bases; unmatched bases: 6. This CDR3 contains 13 residues. Germline CDR1 reads SGHKS; CDR2 reads YYEKEE (reference sequence).

This sequence joins TRBV19 and TRBJ1-5; 10 positions agree with TRBD1. The germline V gene encodes CDR1 LNHDA and CDR2 SQIVND (reference sequence). The length of the CDR3 is 15 residues. With V trimmed by 9 bases and J by 6 bases, 11 bases remained unmatched. CDR3 amino acids: CASETGQGFRQPQHF. The CDR3 DNA reads TGTGCCAGCGAAACGGGACAGGGGTTTCGTCAGCCCCAGCATTTT.

The genes are TRBV28 and TRBJ2-3, with 12 positions matching TRBD2. The CDR3 sequence is 17 residues long. V was pared by 3 bases and J by 1 base, with 5 bases of the junction left unmatched. CDR1 and CDR2 from the germline V gene are MDHEN and SYDVKM. The DNA for the CDR3 is TGTGCCAGCAGTTTCCTAGCGGGAGGGCCTGGCACAGATACGCAGTATTTT. It yields the protein CASSFLAGGPGTDTQYF.

The gene calls are TRBV29-1 and TRBJ2-3, with 7 bases fitting TRBD1. The CDR3 is 14 residues long. Germline CDR1 is SQVTM and CDR2 is ANQGSEA. The V gene end was trimmed by 3 bases and the J gene end by 1 base; junction bases not matched to a gene: 4. The CDR3 protein is CSVDEGAGTDTQYF. The CDR3 DNA reads as TGCAGCGTTGACGAGGGGGCCGGCACAGATACGCAGTATTTT.

J is TRBJ2-3 and V is TRBV21-1; TRBD1, the table's D call, lacks a check against the DNA. TRBV21-1 is annotated as a pseudogene. The CDR3 totals 11 residues. DNA for the CDR3: TGTGCCAGCCTACAGGGGGATACGCAGTATTTT. Translation: CASLQGDTQYF.

This chain connects TRBV5-1 to TRBJ1-1; the D gene is possibly TRBD1 (5 bases). V shed 4 bases and J shed 1 base, with 11 bases lying between them. CDR3 length equals 14 residues. Germline-derived CDR1 and CDR2 are SGHRS and YFSETQ. CDR3 in amino acids: CASSRQISNTEAFF. CDR3 nucleotides: TGCGCCAGCAGCCGACAGATATCGAACACTGAAGCTTTCTTT.

The CDR3 loop is CASSQGPKGVLSGNTIYF. CDR3 in DNA: TGCGCCAGCAGCCAAGGCCCCAAGGGGGTACTCTCTGGAAACACCATATATTTT. The V call is TRBV4-1, the J call TRBJ1-3; possibly TRBD1 for D (6 bases). Germline-derived CDR1 and CDR2 are MGHRA and YSYEKL. Trimming cost V 1 base and J 0 bases, with 16 bases left between them. The CDR3 runs to 18 residues.

V gene TRBV10-3 combines with J gene TRBJ1-2; D unresolved. Trimming stripped 6 bases from V and 1 base from J, with 12 bases between. Germline-derived CDR1 and CDR2 are ENHRY and SYGVKD. The CDR3 is made up of 14 amino acids. CDR3 in amino acids: CAISEAPNNYGYTF. CDR3 bases: TGTGCCATCAGCGAGGCGCCGAATAACTATGGCTACACCTTC.

The CDR3 is CASSSDRGQPQHF. CDR3 sequence (DNA): TGTGCCAGCAGCTCGGACAGGGGACAGCCCCAGCATTTT. The chain couples TRBV7-6 to TRBJ1-5, with TRBD1 matching over 9 bases. Trimming took 4 bases from V and 7 from J; bases not matched to a gene: 2. The germline CDR1 and CDR2 sequences are SGHVS and FNYEAQ. The CDR3 sequence is 13 residues long.

The chain has TRBV7-9 and TRBJ1-3; tentatively, D is TRBD1 (6 bases). This CDR3 region has 15 residues. The V gene's germline CDR1 is SEHNR and CDR2 FQNEAQ (reference sequence). Trimming took off 4 bases at V and 0 bases at J, with 10 bases between the two ends. The CDR3 spells CASSSQGSSGNTIYF. The CDR3 DNA reads as TGTGCCAGCAGCTCCCAGGGGAGCTCTGGAAACACCATATATTTT. Using reference TRBV7-9 and TRBJ1-3 for the parts outside the CDR3, the full variable domain is DTGVSQNPRHKITKRGQNVTFRCDPISEHNRLYWYRQTLGQGPEFLTYFQNEAQLEKSRLLSDRFSAERPKGSFSTLEIQRTEQGDSAMYLCASSSQGSSGNTIYFGEGSWLTVV.

The J gene is TRBJ2-7, the V gene TRBV7-7, with 7 bases matching TRBD1. CDR1 is SSHAT, CDR2 FNYEAQ, per germline (reference sequence). Trimming cost V 5 bases and J 7 bases; bases outside gene matches: 14. The CDR3 runs 15 residues. This CDR3 is CASSPSLGGLGEQYF. In DNA, the CDR3 is TGTGCCAGCAGCCCTTCTCTAGGGGGCCTTGGGGAGCAGTACTTC.

The rearrangement links TRBV29-1 to TRBJ1-3; D not resolved. From germline, CDR1 is SQVTM and CDR2 ANQGSEA. CDR3 length: 13 residues. Trimming stripped 0 bases from V and 10 bases from J, with 13 bases between. For the CDR3, the DNA is TGCAGCGTTGAAGATACGTCAGAACATACCATATATTTT. Translated, it gives CSVEDTSEHTIYF.

The chain links TRBV11-3 to TRBJ2-5, with a possible D match to TRBD1 (6 bases). The J call may be wrong; the DNA end is better matched by TRBJ2-7. Germline V lookup: CDR1 SGHNT, CDR2 YENEEA. The CDR3 spans 13 residues. CDR3 in amino acids: CASSLDGGFEQYF. CDR3 bases: TGTGCCAGCAGCTTAGATGGGGGCTTCGAGCAGTACTTC.

This chain connects TRBV5-4 to TRBJ1-2; no definite D call. In germline, CDR1 is SGHNT, CDR2 YYREEE (reference sequence). The CDR3 is 14 residues long. The V end was cut by 0 bases, the J end by 8 bases, with 14 bases between. The CDR3 nucleotides are TGTGCCAGCAGCTTGGGAGCCCTAAAAAAAGGCTACACCTTC. Residues: CASSLGALKKGYTF.

The chain uses TRBV15 and TRBJ2-5, with D maybe TRBD2 (6 bases). This CDR3 has 16 amino acids. The germline gives CDR1 LNHNV, CDR2 YYDKDF (reference sequence). V shed 3 bases and J shed 5 bases, with 19 bases lying between them. As DNA, the CDR3 is TGTGCCACCAGCAGTCCCCGATTGGGGGGATTGGAGACCCAGTACTTC. It codes for CATSSPRLGGLETQYF.

V gene TRBV11-2 combines with J gene TRBJ1-1; the match to TRBD1 covers 9 bases. V shed 3 bases, J shed 4 bases, and the junction held 9 bases outside the gene matches. The germline V gene encodes CDR1 SGHAT and CDR2 FQNNGV. This CDR3 has 16 residues. CDR3 residues: CASSFFRDRDTTEAFF. CDR3 DNA sequence: TGTGCCAGCAGCTTCTTCCGGGACAGGGATACCACTGAAGCTTTCTTT.

This rearrangement joins TRBV28 to TRBJ2-7; 7 nucleotides match TRBD1. This CDR3 has 15 residues. The junction had 15 bases not matched to a gene; V was cut back by 6 bases and J by 7 bases. CDR1 and CDR2 from the germline V gene are MDHEN and SYDVKM. DNA for the CDR3: TGTGCCAGCAGATCGGGACAGAAATTACCGGGGGAGCAGTACTTC. Translating it yields CASRSGQKLPGEQYF.

The J gene is TRBJ2-3, the V gene TRBV29-1, with D possibly being TRBD2 (6 bases). The CDR3 covers 16 residues. V was pared by 6 bases and J by 2 bases, with 21 bases between. The germline V gene has CDR1 SQVTM and CDR2 ANQGSEA. CDR3 in amino acids: CSVHPATRPLTDTQYF. Here the CDR3 DNA reads TGCAGCGTCCATCCCGCGACTAGGCCCCTCACAGATACGCAGTATTTT.